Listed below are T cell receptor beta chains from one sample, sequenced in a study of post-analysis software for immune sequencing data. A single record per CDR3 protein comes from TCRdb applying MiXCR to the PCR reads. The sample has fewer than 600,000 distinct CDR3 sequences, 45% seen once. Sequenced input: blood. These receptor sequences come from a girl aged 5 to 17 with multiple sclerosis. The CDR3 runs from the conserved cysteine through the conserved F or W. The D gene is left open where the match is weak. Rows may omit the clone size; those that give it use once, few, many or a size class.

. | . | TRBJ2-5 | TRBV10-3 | TGTGCCATCAGTGAGTCGGGCTCCTACCAAGAGACCCAGTACTTC | CAISESGSYQETQYF
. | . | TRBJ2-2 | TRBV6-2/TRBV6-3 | TGTGCCAGCAGCTTCGACAGAACTAACACCGGGGAGCTGTTTTTT | CASSFDRTNTGELFF
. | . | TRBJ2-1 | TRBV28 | TGTGCCAGCAGCCTTTCGAGCGGTCAAAGCTCCTACAATGAGCAGTTCTTC | CASSLSSGQSSYNEQFF
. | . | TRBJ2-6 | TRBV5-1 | TGCGCCAGCGAATCAGGGGTCGGGGCCAACGTCCTGACTTTC | CASESGVGANVLTF
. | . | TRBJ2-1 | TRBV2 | TGTGCCAGCCGGGATCTAGCATTGGGTGTTGAGCAGTTCTTC | CASRDLALGVEQFF
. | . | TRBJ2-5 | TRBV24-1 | TGTGCCACCAGTGATTGGGAGACCCAGTACTTC | CATSDWETQYF
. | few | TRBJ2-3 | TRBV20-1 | TGCAGTGCTATGGACTATTCGAGTACGCAGTATTTT | CSAMDYSSTQYF
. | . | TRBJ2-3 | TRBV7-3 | TGTGCCAGCAGCTTACAGAGCGACACTAGCACAGATACGCAGTATTTT | CASSLQSDTSTDTQYF
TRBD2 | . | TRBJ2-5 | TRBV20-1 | TGCAGTGCTAGAGGGACTAGCGGGAGCATCGAGACCCAGTACTTC | CSARGTSGSIETQYF
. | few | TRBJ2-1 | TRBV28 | TGTGCCAGCAGTTTTTCGGGGGTCAACAATGAGCAGTTCTTC | CASSFSGVNNEQFF
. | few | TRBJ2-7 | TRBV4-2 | TGTGCCAGCAGCCCACGGGTGCGTGTCCGGGCCATTAGCTCCTACGAGCAGTACTTC | CASSPRVRVRAISSYEQYF
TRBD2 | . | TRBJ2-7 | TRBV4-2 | TGTGCCAGCAGCGGACTAGTAGGCGAGCAGTACTTC | CASSGLVGEQYF
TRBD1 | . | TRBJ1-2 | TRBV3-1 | TGTGCCAGCAGTCCCAAAGGGGACAGGGGGCGTTCGAACTATGGCTACACCTTC | CASSPKGDRGRSNYGYTF
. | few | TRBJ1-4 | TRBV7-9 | TGTGCCAGCAGCGCCCGGGGAGCTAATGAAAAACTGTTTTTT | CASSARGANEKLFF
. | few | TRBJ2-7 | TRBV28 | TGTGCCAGCAGTCCCCAGGGCGAGCAGTACTTC | CASSPQGEQYF
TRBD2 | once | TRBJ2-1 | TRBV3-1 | TGTGCCAGCAGCCAAGAAGCCCGCTCCCAGCGGGAGGGCCTTGAGCAGTTCTTC | CASSQEARSQREGLEQFF
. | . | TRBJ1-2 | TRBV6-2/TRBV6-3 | TGTGCCAGCAGTTACGCGTCAGCAAACTATGGCTACACCTTC | CASSYASANYGYTF
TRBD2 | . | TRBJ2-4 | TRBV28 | TGTGCCAGCACCCTACTAGCGGGAGGCGAAAACATTCAGTACTTC | CASTLLAGGENIQYF
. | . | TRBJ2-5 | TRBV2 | TGTGCCAGCCGCCGGCAGGGTATCGAGACCCAGTACTTC | CASRRQGIETQYF
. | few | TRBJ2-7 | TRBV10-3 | TGTGCCATCAGTGAGTCCGGGGGTTATCGCTCCTACGAGCAGTACTTC | CAISESGGYRSYEQYF
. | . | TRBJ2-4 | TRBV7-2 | TGTGCCAGCAGCTTCAATCAGGGATGGGACATTCAGTACTTC | CASSFNQGWDIQYF
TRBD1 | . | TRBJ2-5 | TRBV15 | TGTGCCACCAGCAGAGATCTCGGGACAGGGATTGGGGAGACCCAGTACTTC | CATSRDLGTGIGETQYF
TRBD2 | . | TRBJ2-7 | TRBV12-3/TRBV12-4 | TGTGCCAGCAGCCAGACCGGAGGACTAGCGGGAGGGTCGGGCGGTAACGAGCAGTACTTC | CASSQTGGLAGGSGGNEQYF
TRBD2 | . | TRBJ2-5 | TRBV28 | TGTGCCAGCAGTTTACTCACCCTAGCGGAAGAGACCCAGTACTTC | CASSLLTLAEETQYF
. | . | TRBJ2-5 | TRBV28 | TGTGCCAGCAGACCGATGATGGTAAAAGAGACCCAGTACTTC | CASRPMMVKETQYF
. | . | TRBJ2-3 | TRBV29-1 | TGCAGCGTTGAATCGGAAGCTAGCACAGATACGCAGTATTTT | CSVESEASTDTQYF
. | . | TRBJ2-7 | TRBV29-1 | TGCAGCGTTGGGGACACTTCCTACGAGCAGTACTTC | CSVGDTSYEQYF
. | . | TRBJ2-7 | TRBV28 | TGTGCCAGCAGTTGGCCCCCCCGAATAAGGGCAGGGGAAGGCTACGAGCAGTACTTC | CASSWPPRIRAGEGYEQYF
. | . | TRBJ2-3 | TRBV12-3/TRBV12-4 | TGTGCCAGCAGTTTATATAGCACAGATACGGAGTATTTT | CASSLYSTDTEYF
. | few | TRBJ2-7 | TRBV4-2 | TGTGCCAGCAGCCAGTCGGCCCGGGACCTGGCCTACGAGCAGTACTTC | CASSQSARDLAYEQYF
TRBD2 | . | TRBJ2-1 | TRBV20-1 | TGCAGTGCTAGCGCCGGGACTATACACAATGAGCAGTTCTTC | CSASAGTIHNEQFF
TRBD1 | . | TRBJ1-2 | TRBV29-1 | TGCAGCGTTGAAAGGGCGAACAGGGGGCTTGGCTACACCTTC | CSVERANRGLGYTF
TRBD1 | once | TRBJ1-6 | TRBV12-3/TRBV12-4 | TGTGCCAGCGCCGTTGGCCTTGACAGGGTCAATTCACCCCTCCACTTT | CASAVGLDRVNSPLHF
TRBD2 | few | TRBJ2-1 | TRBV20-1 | TGCAGTGCTAGGGATAGCGGGAGGGGCTCCTACAATGAGCAGTTCTTC | CSARDSGRGSYNEQFF
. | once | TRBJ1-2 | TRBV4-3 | TGCGCCAGCAGCCAAGAACGACAGGCTGGCTACACCTTC | CASSQERQAGYTF
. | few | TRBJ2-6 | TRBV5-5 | TGTGCCAGCACCACGCAGAGGGCTGGGGCCAACGTCCTGACTTTC | CASTTQRAGANVLTF
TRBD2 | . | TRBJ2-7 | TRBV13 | TGTGCCAGCAGCTTATCCACGCTAGCGGGGGCCAATGAGCAGTACTTC | CASSLSTLAGANEQYF
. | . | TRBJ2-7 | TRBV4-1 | TGCGCCAGCAGCCAAGAGGAGGACAATTACGAGCAGTACTTC | CASSQEEDNYEQYF
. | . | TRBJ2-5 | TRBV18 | TGTGCCAGCTCACCACGCGAAGTGGGCAATGAGCAGTACTTC | CASSPREVGNEQYF
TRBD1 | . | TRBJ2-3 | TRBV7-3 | TGTGCCAGCGCAGGGGGACCTAGCACAGATACGCAGTATTTT | CASAGGPSTDTQYF
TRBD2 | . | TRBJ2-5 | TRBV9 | TGTGCCAGCAACCCGGGGGGAATCCAAGAGACCCAGTACTTC | CASNPGGIQETQYF